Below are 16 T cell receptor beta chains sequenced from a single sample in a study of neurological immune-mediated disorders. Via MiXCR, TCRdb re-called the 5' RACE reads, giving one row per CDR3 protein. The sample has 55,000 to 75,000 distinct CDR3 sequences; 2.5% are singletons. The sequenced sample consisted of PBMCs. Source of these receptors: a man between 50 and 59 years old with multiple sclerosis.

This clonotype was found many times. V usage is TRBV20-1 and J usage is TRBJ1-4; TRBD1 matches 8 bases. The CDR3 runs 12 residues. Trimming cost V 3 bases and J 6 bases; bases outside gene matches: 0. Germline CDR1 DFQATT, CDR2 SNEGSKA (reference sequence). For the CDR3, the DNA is TGCAGTGCTAGGGGACAGGATGAAAAACTGTTTTTT. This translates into CSARGQDEKLFF.

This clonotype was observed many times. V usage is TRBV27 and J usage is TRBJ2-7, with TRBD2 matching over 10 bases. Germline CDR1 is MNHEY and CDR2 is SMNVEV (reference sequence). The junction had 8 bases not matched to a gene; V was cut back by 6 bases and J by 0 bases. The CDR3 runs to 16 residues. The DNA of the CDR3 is TGTGCCAGCAGGGCCCTAGCGGGGGCACCCTCCTACGAGCAGTACTTC. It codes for CASRALAGAPSYEQYF.

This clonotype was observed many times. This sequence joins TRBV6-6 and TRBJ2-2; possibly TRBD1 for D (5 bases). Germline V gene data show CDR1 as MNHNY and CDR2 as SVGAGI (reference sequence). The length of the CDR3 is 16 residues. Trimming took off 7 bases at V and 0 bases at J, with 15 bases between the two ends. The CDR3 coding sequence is TGTGCCAGCAAGGTCCGCGCAGGGACGAACACCGGGGAGCTGTTTTTT. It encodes CASKVRAGTNTGELFF.

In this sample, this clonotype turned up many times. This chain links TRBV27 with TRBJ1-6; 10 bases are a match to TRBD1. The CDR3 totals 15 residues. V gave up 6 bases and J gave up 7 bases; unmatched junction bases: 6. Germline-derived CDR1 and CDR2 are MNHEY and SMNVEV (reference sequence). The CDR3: CASSSGQGLNSPLHF. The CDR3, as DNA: TGTGCCAGCAGCTCGGGACAGGGGTTGAATTCACCCCTCCACTTT.

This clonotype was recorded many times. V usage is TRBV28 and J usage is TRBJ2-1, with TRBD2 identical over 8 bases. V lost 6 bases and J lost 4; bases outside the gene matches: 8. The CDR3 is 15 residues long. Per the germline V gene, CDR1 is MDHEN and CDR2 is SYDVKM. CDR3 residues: CASSRSGAPYNEQFF. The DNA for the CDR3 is TGTGCCAGCAGCCGTAGCGGGGCGCCTTACAATGAGCAGTTCTTC.

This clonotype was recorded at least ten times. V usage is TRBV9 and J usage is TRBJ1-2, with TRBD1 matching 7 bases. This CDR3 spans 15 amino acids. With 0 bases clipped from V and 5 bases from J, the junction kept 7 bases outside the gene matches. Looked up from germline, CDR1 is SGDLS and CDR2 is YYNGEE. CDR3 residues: CASSVEGALGYGYTF. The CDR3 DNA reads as TGTGCCAGCAGCGTAGAGGGGGCGTTGGGATATGGCTACACCTTC.

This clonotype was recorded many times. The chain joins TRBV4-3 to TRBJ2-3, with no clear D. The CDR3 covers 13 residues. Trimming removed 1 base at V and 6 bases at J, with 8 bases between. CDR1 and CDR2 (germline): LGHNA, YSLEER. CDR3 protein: CASSQVLWDTQYF. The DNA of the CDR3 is TGCGCCAGCAGCCAAGTCCTTTGGGATACGCAGTATTTT.

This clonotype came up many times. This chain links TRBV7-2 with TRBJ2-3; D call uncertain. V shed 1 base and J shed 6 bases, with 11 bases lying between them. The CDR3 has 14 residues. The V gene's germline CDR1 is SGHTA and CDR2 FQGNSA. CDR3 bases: TGTGCCAGCAGCTTAGGTCAGTCATGGGATACGCAGTATTTT. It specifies CASSLGQSWDTQYF.

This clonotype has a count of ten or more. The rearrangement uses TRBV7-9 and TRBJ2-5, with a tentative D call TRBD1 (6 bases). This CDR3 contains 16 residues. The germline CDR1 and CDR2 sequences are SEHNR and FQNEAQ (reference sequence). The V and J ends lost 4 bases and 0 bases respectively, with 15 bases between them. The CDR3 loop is CASSWAGTTYQETQYF. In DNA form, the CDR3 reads TGTGCCAGCAGCTGGGCCGGGACAACGTACCAAGAGACCCAGTACTTC.

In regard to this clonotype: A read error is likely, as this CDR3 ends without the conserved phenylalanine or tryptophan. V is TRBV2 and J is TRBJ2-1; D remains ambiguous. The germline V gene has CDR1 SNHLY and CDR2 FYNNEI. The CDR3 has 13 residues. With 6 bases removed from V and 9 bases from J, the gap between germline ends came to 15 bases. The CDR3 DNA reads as TGTGCCAGCAGCGAACTCCCTAGTACTGAGCAGTTCAAC. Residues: CASSELPSTEQFN.

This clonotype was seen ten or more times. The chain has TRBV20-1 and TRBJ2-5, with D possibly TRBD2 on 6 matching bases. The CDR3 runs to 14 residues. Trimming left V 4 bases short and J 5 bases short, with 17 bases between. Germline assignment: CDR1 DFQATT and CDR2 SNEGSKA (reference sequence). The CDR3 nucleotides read TGCAGTGCTAACCCGGAGGGTAGCGGTGAGACCCAGTACTTC. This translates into CSANPEGSGETQYF.

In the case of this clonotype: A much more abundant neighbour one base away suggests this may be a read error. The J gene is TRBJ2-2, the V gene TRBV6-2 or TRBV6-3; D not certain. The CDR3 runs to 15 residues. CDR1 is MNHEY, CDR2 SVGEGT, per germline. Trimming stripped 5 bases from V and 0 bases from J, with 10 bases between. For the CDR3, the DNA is TGTGCCAGCAGTCAAGGTAGCACGAACACCGGGGAGCTGTTTTTT. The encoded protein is CASSQGSTNTGELFF.

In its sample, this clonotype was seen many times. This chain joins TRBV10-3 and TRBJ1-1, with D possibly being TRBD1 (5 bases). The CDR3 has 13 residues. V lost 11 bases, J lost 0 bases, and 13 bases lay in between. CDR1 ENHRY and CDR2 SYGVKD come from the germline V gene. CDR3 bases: TGTGCCGCCTCGGGACTCATGAACACTGAAGCTTTCTTT. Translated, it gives CAASGLMNTEAFF.

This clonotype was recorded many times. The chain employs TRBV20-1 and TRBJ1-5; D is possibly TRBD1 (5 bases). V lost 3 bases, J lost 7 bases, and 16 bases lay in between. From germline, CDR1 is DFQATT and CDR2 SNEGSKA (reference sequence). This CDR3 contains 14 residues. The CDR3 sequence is CSASAGTTYQPQHF. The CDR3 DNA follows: TGCAGTGCTAGTGCAGGGACTACATACCAGCCCCAGCATTTT.

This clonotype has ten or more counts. CDR3 DNA: TGTGCCAGCAGCCAAATCGGTAATTCACCCCTCCACTTT. This translates into CASSQIGNSPLHF. V and J are TRBV14 and TRBJ1-6, with D uncertain. The CDR3 sequence is 13 residues long. The V gene lost 2 bases and the J gene lost 6 bases, with 5 bases spanning the gap. Germline CDR1 reads SGHDN; CDR2 reads FVKESK.

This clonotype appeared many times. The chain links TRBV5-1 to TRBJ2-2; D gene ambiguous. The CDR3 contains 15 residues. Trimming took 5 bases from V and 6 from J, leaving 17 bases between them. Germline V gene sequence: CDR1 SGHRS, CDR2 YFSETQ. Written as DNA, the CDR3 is TGCGCCAGCAGTGAAAGGGCCGGCCCAGCCGGGGAGCTGTTTTTT. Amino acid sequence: CASSERAGPAGELFF.